This TCR beta chain was recovered during a study of identifying expanded T cells in peripheral blood. TCRdb's copy holds only in-frame clones and misses some; the assay was immunoSEQ multiplex PCR. This table has approximately 120,000 clones, 88% appearing once. For this clone: Its cognate antigen is unknown.

V dropped 4 bases and J dropped 6; count of bases not matched to a gene: 7. This CDR3 contains 14 residues. From germline, CDR1 is SGHRS and CDR2 YFSETQ. Study observations and caveats: Technical replicates showed about 1.1 changed clones; approximately 2 weeks roughly 16; four weeks 19. Variance in clone template counts between approximately two-week samples significantly increased with total template count across all healthy donors.

The receptor's source is a person aged 18 to 75 in good health. The chain carries TRBV5-1 and TRBJ2-7; 10 positions match TRBD1. Source material: blood. CDR3 in DNA: TGCGCCAGCAGCCACCGGGACAGGGGTGGCGAGCAGTACTTC. Its protein product is CASSHRDRGGEQYF.